The 5 T cell receptor beta chains below come from one sample, sequenced in a study of T cell repertoires in cytomegalovirus infection. Using its own MiXCR run on the reads, TCRdb lists one record per CDR3 protein. This sample has 150,000 to 200,000 distinct CDR3 sequences; around an eighth occur once, and the top ten carry roughly 30%. Sequences were obtained from PBMCs. The receptors shown here come from a human donor in good health (CMV status not recorded). Some clones in this sample may be carry-over from other donors' samples.

This clonotype was counted ten times or more. V gene TRBV7-9 combines with J gene TRBJ1-1; 8 nucleotides agree with TRBD1. The CDR3 sequence is 14 residues long. The germline CDR1 and CDR2 sequences are SEHNR and FQNEAQ (reference sequence). The ends lost 8 bases at V and 1 base at J; junction bases unmatched: 6. The CDR3 nucleotides are TGTGCCAGCGGACCGGGACAGGCGAACACTGAAGCTTTCTTT. This encodes CASGPGQANTEAFF.

This clonotype was observed many times. The chain combines TRBV12-5 with TRBJ2-1, with a weak D call TRBD1 (6 bases). The CDR3 is 14 residues long. Between the trimmed V and J ends, which lost 6 bases and 8 bases, there was a span of 17 bases. CDR1 is LGHNT and CDR2 is FRNRAP in the germline V gene. The CDR3 region is CASGPWGPGDEQFF. The CDR3 bases are TGTGCTAGTGGCCCTTGGGGTCCAGGGGATGAGCAGTTCTTC.

This clonotype was seen many times. The V and J genes are TRBV28 and TRBJ1-5; D not resolved. This CDR3 is built from 14 residues. The germline V gene encodes CDR1 MDHEN and CDR2 SYDVKM. V lost 10 bases to trimming and J lost 3 bases, with 16 bases between them. CDR3 bases: TGTGCCACCACCGAGACGGGTAACAATCAGCCCCAGCATTTT. Amino acids: CATTETGNNQPQHF.

Details on this clonotype: Compared with germline, one end of the junction differs, possibly owing to a read error. This chain links TRBV6-1 with TRBJ1-3, with 7 bases fitting TRBD1. The germline gives CDR1 MNHNS, CDR2 SASEGT. CDR3 length: 15 residues. CDR3 in amino acids: CTSSALRGLGNTIYF. In nucleotides, the CDR3 is TGTACCAGCAGTGCCCTGAGGGGGCTTGGAAACACCATATATTTT.

This clonotype was counted at least ten times. This sequence joins TRBV7-9 and TRBJ1-1; TRBD1 agrees at 8 bases. V lost 3 bases to trimming and J lost 11 bases; unmatched junction nucleotides: 2. The CDR3 is 11 residues long. Germline CDR1 reads SEHNR; CDR2 reads FQNEAQ (reference sequence). The CDR3 loop reads CASSLTGEAFF. The CDR3, as DNA: TGTGCCAGCAGCTTGACAGGGGAGGCTTTCTTT.